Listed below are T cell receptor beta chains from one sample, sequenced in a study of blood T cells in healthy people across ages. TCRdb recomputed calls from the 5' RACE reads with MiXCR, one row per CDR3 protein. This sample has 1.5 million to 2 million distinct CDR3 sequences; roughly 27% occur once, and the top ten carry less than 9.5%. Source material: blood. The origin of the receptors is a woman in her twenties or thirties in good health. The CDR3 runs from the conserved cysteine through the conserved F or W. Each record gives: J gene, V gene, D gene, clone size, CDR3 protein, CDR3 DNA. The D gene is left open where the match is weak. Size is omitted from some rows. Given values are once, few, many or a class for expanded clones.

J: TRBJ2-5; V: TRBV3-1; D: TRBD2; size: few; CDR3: CASSQDYRLAAQETQYF; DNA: TGTGCCAGCAGCCAAGATTACCGACTAGCAGCCCAAGAGACCCAGTACTTC
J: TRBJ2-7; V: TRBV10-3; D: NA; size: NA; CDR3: CAIGEGGEQYF; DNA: TGCGCCATTGGTGAGGGGGGCGAGCAGTACTTC
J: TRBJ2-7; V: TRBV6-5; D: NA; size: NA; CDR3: CASSYSIWQGYEQYF; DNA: TGTGCCAGCAGTTACTCGATATGGCAGGGCTACGAGCAGTACTTC
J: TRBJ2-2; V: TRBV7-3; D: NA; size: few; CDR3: CASSLISGRNTGELFF; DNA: TGTGCCAGCAGCTTAATCTCCGGACGGAACACCGGGGAGCTGTTTTTT
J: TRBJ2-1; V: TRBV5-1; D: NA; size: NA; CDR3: CASSLAGETRRNEQFF; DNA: TGCGCCAGCAGCTTGGCGGGGGAGACAAGGAGGAATGAGCAGTTCTTC
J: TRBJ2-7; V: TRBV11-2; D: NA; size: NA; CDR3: CASSLTPDRSAYEQYF; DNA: TGTGCCAGCAGCTTAACCCCCGACAGGTCGGCGTACGAGCAGTACTTC
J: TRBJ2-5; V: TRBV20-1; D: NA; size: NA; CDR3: CSARRPLQETQYF; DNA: TGCAGTGCTAGGCGGCCGCTCCAAGAGACCCAGTACTTC
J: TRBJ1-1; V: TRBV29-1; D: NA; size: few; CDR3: CSVSRVLNTEAFF; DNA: TGCAGCGTTAGCAGGGTCTTGAACACTGAAGCTTTCTTT
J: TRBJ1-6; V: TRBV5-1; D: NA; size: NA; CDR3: CASSLVLLRYNSPLHF; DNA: TGCGCCAGCAGCTTGGTGCTACTGCGATATAATTCACCCCTCCACTTT
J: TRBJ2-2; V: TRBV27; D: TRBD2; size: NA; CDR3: CASRLTAGAPGTGELFF; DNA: TGTGCCAGCAGGCTGACTGCGGGAGCCCCGGGCACCGGGGAGCTGTTTTTT
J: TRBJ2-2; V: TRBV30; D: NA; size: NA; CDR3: CAWSVRPGELFF; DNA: TGTGCCTGGAGTGTGAGGCCCGGGGAGCTGTTTTTT
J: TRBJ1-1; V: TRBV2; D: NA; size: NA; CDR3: CASSEIMNTETFF; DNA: TGTGCCAGCAGTGAAATCATGAACACTGAAACTTTCTTT
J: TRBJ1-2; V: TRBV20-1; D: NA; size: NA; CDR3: CSAHRALINGYTF; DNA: TGCAGTGCCCACCGGGCCCTTATAAATGGCTACACCTTC
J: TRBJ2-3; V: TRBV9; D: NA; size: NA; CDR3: CASSVGDRGLRTDTQYF; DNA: TGTGCCAGCAGCGTAGGCGATCGGGGACTTCGCACAGATACGCAGTATTTT
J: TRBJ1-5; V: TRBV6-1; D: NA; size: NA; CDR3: CASRGLNQPQHF; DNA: TGTGCCAGCAGGGGTCTTAATCAGCCCCAGCATTTT
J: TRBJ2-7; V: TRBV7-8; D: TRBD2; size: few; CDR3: CASSRLTSGSYEQYF; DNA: TGTGCCAGCAGCCGACTAACTAGCGGGAGCTACGAGCAGTACTTC
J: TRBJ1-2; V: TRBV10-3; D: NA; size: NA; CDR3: CAISDNQWGRNYGYTF; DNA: TGTGCCATCAGTGATAATCAATGGGGCAGAAACTATGGCTACACCTTC
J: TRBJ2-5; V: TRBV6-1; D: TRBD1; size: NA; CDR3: CASQGAPTQGETQYF; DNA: TGTGCCAGCCAGGGGGCCCCAACTCAGGGAGAGACCCAGTACTTC
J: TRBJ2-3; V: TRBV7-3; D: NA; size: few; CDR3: CASSLLNTDTQYF; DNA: TGTGCCAGCAGCTTGCTCAACACAGATACGCAGTATTTT
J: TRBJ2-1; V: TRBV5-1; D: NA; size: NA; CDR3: CANNDNEQFF; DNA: TGCGCCAACAACGACAATGAGCAGTTCTTC
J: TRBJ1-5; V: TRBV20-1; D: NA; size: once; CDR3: CSAWAGNSNQPQHF; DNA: TGCAGTGCATGGGCCGGGAATAGCAATCAGCCCCAGCATTTT
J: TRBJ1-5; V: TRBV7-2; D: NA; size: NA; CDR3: CASSQTRGAPQHF; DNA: TGTGCCAGCAGCCAGACCAGGGGTGCGCCCCAGCATTTT
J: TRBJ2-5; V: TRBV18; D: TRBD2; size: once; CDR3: CASSPPGGVYERYF; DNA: TGTGCCAGCTCACCACCGGGAGGGGTCTACGAGCGGTACTTC
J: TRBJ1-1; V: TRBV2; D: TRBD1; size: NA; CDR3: CASGGQVNTEAFF; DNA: TGTGCCAGCGGGGGACAGGTAAACACTGAAGCTTTCTTT